This T cell receptor beta chain was sequenced during a study of T-cell memory formation after mild COVID-19. TCRdb called the 5' RACE reads again in MiXCR, with one record for every CDR3 protein. The sample includes around 200,000 distinct CDR3 sequences, around 26% seen only once; the top ten take more than 9.5%. This clonotype was seen repeatedly, ten times or more. The CDR3 runs 14 residues. Germline CDR1 is KGHDR and CDR2 is SFDVKD. The V gene end was trimmed by 9 bases and the J gene end by 2 bases; junction bases not matched to a gene: 7. The chain joins TRBV24-1 to TRBJ2-3, with TRBD1 matching over 7 bases. This receptor was taken from an adult woman who had mild COVID-19 (a few samples of this study predate the infection). Cell type and time point are not known. Sequenced: PBMCs or a T cell subset sorted from them (not recorded which). The CDR3 DNA reads as TGTGCCACCGCGCACAGGGGTACCACAGATACGCAGTATTTT. This translates into CATAHRGTTDTQYF.